This T cell receptor (beta chain) originates from a study of TIL therapy for anti-PD-1-resistant metastatic lung cancer. The CDR3 is 15 amino acids. Germline assignment: CDR1 KGHSH and CDR2 LQKENI. V dropped 3 bases and J dropped 4; count of bases not matched to a gene: 3. Time point of the sample: pre-treatment sample, taken before nivolumab and TIL therapy. The libraries were made with immunoSEQ v3. Here immunoSEQ multiplex PCR was the method, and the copy in TCRdb shows in-frame clones only, minus some. Of 55,000 or so clones in the sample, about 81% were seen once. V is TRBV18 and J is TRBJ1-5; 10 nucleotides agree with TRBD1. Source: blood, taken at baseline. The clonotype originates from a person aged 25 to 80 with non-small cell lung cancer. DNA of the CDR3: TGTGCCAGCTCACCCTTGGGACAGGGGAATCAGCCCCAGCATTTT. Encoded protein: CASSPLGQGNQPQHF.